This TCR beta chain derives from a study of PD-L1 blockade in urothelial cancer. Overall study context: After treatment start, blood was analyzed at 3 weeks (second dose) and at 6 weeks.

Assay: immunoSEQ multiplex PCR; the TCRdb copy retains only in-frame clones and omits some. This table has fewer than 130,000 clones, roughly 88% appearing once. V lost 4 bases and J 9 bases, leaving 16 bases between the germline ends. This CDR3 has 15 amino acids. CDR1 LNHDA and CDR2 SQIVND come from the germline V gene (reference sequence). The sample was PBMCs, taken around atezolizumab (anti-PD-L1) treatment. The V and J genes are TRBV19 and TRBJ1-6; possible D gene TRBD1, 6 bases. The clonotype originates from a man in his forties or fifties with urothelial cancer. CDR3 region: CASSRTQGTSSPLHF. CDR3 in DNA: TGTGCCAGTAGTAGGACACAGGGTACAAGTTCACCCCTCCACTTT.